These T cell receptor beta chains were read from a single sample in a study of T-cell reconstitution after alpha-beta-depleted transplantation in children. Each CDR3 protein is one row after TCRdb ran MiXCR on the PCR reads. The sample lists around 300,000 distinct CDR3 sequences, over 20% occurring once. The sequencing here drew on PBMCs, mostly from graft donor cells, taken 180 days after TCRalphabeta/CD19-depleted stem cell transplant. All receptors come from a male patient younger than 18 who had a stem cell transplant for acute lymphoblastic leukemia, so the T cells may come from the graft donor. CDR3s include the opening cysteine and the closing phenylalanine or tryptophan. D genes are given only for firm matches. Clone size is shown for a subset of rows, as once, few, many or a class of expanded clone.

d_gene: TRBD1
v_gene: TRBV6-2/TRBV6-3
j_gene: TRBJ1-1
abundance: few
CDR3nt: TGTGCCAGCAGTCGGACAGGGCAAGCTTTCTTT
CDR3aa: CASSRTGQAFF

d_gene: NA
v_gene: TRBV24-1
j_gene: TRBJ2-4
abundance: few
CDR3nt: TGTGCCACCAGTAAGGACATTCAGTACTTC
CDR3aa: CATSKDIQYF

d_gene: NA
v_gene: TRBV20-1
j_gene: TRBJ2-7
abundance: NA
CDR3nt: TGCAGTGCTAGCTTTAGGCTAGCAACCTACGAGCAGTACTTC
CDR3aa: CSASFRLATYEQYF

d_gene: TRBD2
v_gene: TRBV7-8
j_gene: TRBJ2-7
abundance: NA
CDR3nt: TGTGCCAGCAGCTCCCAGACTAGCGGGAGCTCCTACGAGCAGTACTTC
CDR3aa: CASSSQTSGSSYEQYF

d_gene: NA
v_gene: TRBV27
j_gene: TRBJ1-2
abundance: few
CDR3nt: TGTGCCAGCAGTCCCCCAAATTCTAACTATGGCTACACCTTC
CDR3aa: CASSPPNSNYGYTF

d_gene: NA
v_gene: TRBV9
j_gene: TRBJ2-7
abundance: few
CDR3nt: TGTGCCAGCAGCGTAGGCCCTCTGGGGCTCTACGAGCAGTACTTC
CDR3aa: CASSVGPLGLYEQYF

d_gene: TRBD1
v_gene: TRBV6-5
j_gene: TRBJ2-5
abundance: NA
CDR3nt: TGTGCCAGCAGTTACTCCCCTCTCGACAGGGCAGGGAAGACCCAGTACTTC
CDR3aa: CASSYSPLDRAGKTQYF

d_gene: NA
v_gene: TRBV15
j_gene: TRBJ1-3
abundance: few
CDR3nt: TGTGCCACCAGCAGAGATCCCACCAACACCATATATTTT
CDR3aa: CATSRDPTNTIYF

d_gene: TRBD2
v_gene: TRBV5-1
j_gene: TRBJ2-1
abundance: NA
CDR3nt: TGCGCCAGCAGCGCCCTATGGACTAGCGGGAGGGGTGATGAGCAGTTCTTC
CDR3aa: CASSALWTSGRGDEQFF

d_gene: NA
v_gene: TRBV29-1
j_gene: TRBJ2-1
abundance: few
CDR3nt: TGCAGCGTCCCCTTTGGGGGGGCGAGCTCCTACAATGAGCAGTTCTTC
CDR3aa: CSVPFGGASSYNEQFF

d_gene: NA
v_gene: TRBV12-3/TRBV12-4
j_gene: TRBJ2-6
abundance: NA
CDR3nt: TGTGCCAGCAAACGGCATTCTCTGGGCTCTGGGGCCAACGTCCTGACTTTC
CDR3aa: CASKRHSLGSGANVLTF

d_gene: TRBD2
v_gene: TRBV7-3
j_gene: TRBJ2-2
abundance: NA
CDR3nt: TGTGCCAGCAGCCACCTAGCGGCCTCGAGGACCGGGGAGCTGTTTTTT
CDR3aa: CASSHLAASRTGELFF

d_gene: NA
v_gene: TRBV7-3
j_gene: TRBJ2-3
abundance: few
CDR3nt: TGTGCCAGCAGCTGGGGGGCGAGAGATACGCAGTATTTT
CDR3aa: CASSWGARDTQYF

d_gene: TRBD1
v_gene: TRBV12-3/TRBV12-4
j_gene: TRBJ2-2
abundance: few
CDR3nt: TGTGCCAGCAGTTTTTTGGGACAGCTCACCGGGGAGCTGTTTTTT
CDR3aa: CASSFLGQLTGELFF

d_gene: TRBD2
v_gene: TRBV7-8
j_gene: TRBJ2-7
abundance: few
CDR3nt: TGTGCCAGCAGCTCTTTGGCTAGCGGGCACTCCTACGAGCAGTACTTC
CDR3aa: CASSSLASGHSYEQYF

d_gene: NA
v_gene: TRBV5-1
j_gene: TRBJ1-4
abundance: NA
CDR3nt: TGCGCCAGCAGCTTGTTTACGATGTCAGAAAAACTGTTTTTT
CDR3aa: CASSLFTMSEKLFF

d_gene: NA
v_gene: TRBV5-6
j_gene: TRBJ2-1
abundance: few
CDR3nt: TGTGCCAGCCTGTCTAGCGATTACCCTTACAATGAGCAGTTCTTC
CDR3aa: CASLSSDYPYNEQFF

d_gene: TRBD2
v_gene: TRBV20-1
j_gene: TRBJ2-1
abundance: NA
CDR3nt: TGCAGTGCCCGAGGACTAGCGGACCTCAATGAGCAGTTCTTC
CDR3aa: CSARGLADLNEQFF

d_gene: NA
v_gene: TRBV25-1
j_gene: TRBJ2-1
abundance: few
CDR3nt: TGTGCCAGCAGTCAGGAGGCTAGACGTGGGAATGAGCAGTTCTTC
CDR3aa: CASSQEARRGNEQFF

d_gene: NA
v_gene: TRBV10-3
j_gene: TRBJ2-1
abundance: NA
CDR3nt: TGTGCCATCAGTGAGCCGACAGGCGGCAATGAGCAGTTCTTC
CDR3aa: CAISEPTGGNEQFF

d_gene: NA
v_gene: TRBV20-1
j_gene: TRBJ2-1
abundance: NA
CDR3nt: TGCAGTGCTATCGGACTGCTGTCCTACAATGAGCAGTTCTTC
CDR3aa: CSAIGLLSYNEQFF

d_gene: TRBD1
v_gene: TRBV7-6
j_gene: TRBJ2-2
abundance: few
CDR3nt: TGTGCCAGCCGGACAGGGAATACCGGGGAGCTGTTTTTT
CDR3aa: CASRTGNTGELFF

d_gene: TRBD2
v_gene: TRBV7-3
j_gene: TRBJ2-6
abundance: few
CDR3nt: TGTGCCAGCAGCTCACCGACAGGGCCTAGGACTAGCGGGAGGTTCTCTGGGGCCAACGTCCTGACTTTC
CDR3aa: CASSSPTGPRTSGRFSGANVLTF

d_gene: TRBD2
v_gene: TRBV7-3
j_gene: TRBJ2-1
abundance: NA
CDR3nt: TGTGCCAGCAGCTTCTCTAGCGGTATTTACAATGAGCAGTTCTTC
CDR3aa: CASSFSSGIYNEQFF

d_gene: TRBD1
v_gene: TRBV5-1
j_gene: TRBJ2-1
abundance: many
CDR3nt: TGCGCCAGCAGCTTTTGGGACAGGGGTCCTGAGCAGTTCTTC
CDR3aa: CASSFWDRGPEQFF

d_gene: NA
v_gene: TRBV6-1
j_gene: TRBJ2-5
abundance: few
CDR3nt: TGTGCCAGCACCTACGGGGGTGCGGAGACCCAGTACTTC
CDR3aa: CASTYGGAETQYF

d_gene: TRBD1
v_gene: TRBV18
j_gene: TRBJ2-6
abundance: few
CDR3nt: TGTGCCAGCTCACCACGGACAGGTGGTGTTTCTGGGGCCAACGTCCTGACTTTC
CDR3aa: CASSPRTGGVSGANVLTF

d_gene: NA
v_gene: TRBV9
j_gene: TRBJ1-1
abundance: few
CDR3nt: TGTGCCAGCAGCGTAGGAGAGGGCTGGAACACTGAAGCTTTCTTT
CDR3aa: CASSVGEGWNTEAFF

d_gene: NA
v_gene: TRBV5-1
j_gene: TRBJ2-5
abundance: few
CDR3nt: TGCGCCAGCAGCTTGGGGCTAGTTCAAGAGACCCAGTACTTC
CDR3aa: CASSLGLVQETQYF

d_gene: TRBD1
v_gene: TRBV7-8
j_gene: TRBJ1-1
abundance: few
CDR3nt: TGTGCCAGCAGCTTAATCAACAGGGGGGAAGCTTTCTTT
CDR3aa: CASSLINRGEAFF

d_gene: TRBD2
v_gene: TRBV7-9
j_gene: TRBJ2-1
abundance: few
CDR3nt: TGTGCCAGCAGCCGGTCCGCGGGAGAAACTTACAATGAGCAGTTCTTC
CDR3aa: CASSRSAGETYNEQFF

d_gene: NA
v_gene: TRBV5-8
j_gene: TRBJ2-7
abundance: NA
CDR3nt: TGTGCCAGCAGCTTGAGCTCAGCCACCTACGAGCAGTACTTC
CDR3aa: CASSLSSATYEQYF

d_gene: NA
v_gene: TRBV7-9
j_gene: TRBJ2-5
abundance: few
CDR3nt: TGTGCCAGCAGCTTAGATTTGGCGGGGCCAGAGACCCAGTACTTC
CDR3aa: CASSLDLAGPETQYF

d_gene: TRBD1
v_gene: TRBV29-1
j_gene: TRBJ1-1
abundance: few
CDR3nt: TGCAGCGCAGAAGGGACAGGCTGGAACACTGAAGCTTTCTTT
CDR3aa: CSAEGTGWNTEAFF

d_gene: TRBD2
v_gene: TRBV5-1
j_gene: TRBJ2-7
abundance: few
CDR3nt: TGCGCCAGCAGCTTGATGTGGGAGGGGTACGAGCAGTACTTC
CDR3aa: CASSLMWEGYEQYF